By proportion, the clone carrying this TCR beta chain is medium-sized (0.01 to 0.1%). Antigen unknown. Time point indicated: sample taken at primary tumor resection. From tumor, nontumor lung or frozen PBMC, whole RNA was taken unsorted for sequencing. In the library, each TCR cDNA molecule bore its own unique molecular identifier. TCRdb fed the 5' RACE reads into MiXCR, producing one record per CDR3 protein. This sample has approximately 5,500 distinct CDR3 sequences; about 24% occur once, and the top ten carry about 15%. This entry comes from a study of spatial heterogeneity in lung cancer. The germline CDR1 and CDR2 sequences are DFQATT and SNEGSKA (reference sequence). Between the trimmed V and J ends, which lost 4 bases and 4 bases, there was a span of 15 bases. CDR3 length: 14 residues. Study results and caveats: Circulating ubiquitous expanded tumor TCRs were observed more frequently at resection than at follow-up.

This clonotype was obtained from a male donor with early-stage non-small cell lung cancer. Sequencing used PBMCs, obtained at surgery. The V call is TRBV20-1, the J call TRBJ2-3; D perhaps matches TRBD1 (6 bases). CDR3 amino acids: CSATIGQSADTQYF. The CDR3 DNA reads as TGCAGTGCTACCATAGGACAGTCGGCAGATACGCAGTATTTT.